A single sample is the source of the 5 T cell receptor beta chains below, sequenced in a study of cytomegalovirus exposure and HLA in healthy donors. Researchers ran the PCR with 60 Vbeta and 13 Jbeta primers. The assay was immunoSEQ multiplex PCR, and TCRdb's table has in-frame clones only and misses some. This table holds about 69,000 clones, roughly 70% found once. The sequenced sample consisted of PBMCs. The receptors originated from a woman aged 30 to 39 in good health and CMV-seronegative.

V and J are TRBV25-1 and TRBJ1-4; 8 nucleotides line up with TRBD1. The CDR3 runs to 17 residues. V trimming: 3 bases; J trimming: 10 bases; junction bases outside the gene matches: 16. Germline CDR1 MGHDK, CDR2 SYGVNS. This CDR3 is CASSDLTGDHSRGKLFF. DNA of the CDR3: TGTGCCAGCAGTGACTTGACAGGGGATCACTCAAGGGGAAAACTGTTTTTT.

This clone was seen a handful of times. The chain has TRBV2 and TRBJ1-1, with 7 positions matching TRBD1. Per germline, CDR1 SNHLY and CDR2 FYNNEI. V trimming: 5 bases; J trimming: 3 bases; junction bases outside the gene matches: 6. This CDR3 has 14 residues. The CDR3: CASSLDRWDTEAFF. CDR3 in DNA: TGTGCCAGCAGTTTGGACAGGTGGGACACTGAAGCTTTCTTT.

The chain combines TRBV30 with TRBJ1-2; 9 bases map to TRBD1. The CDR3 runs to 13 residues. V lost 0 bases, J lost 5 bases, and 1 base stayed unmatched. Germline assignment: CDR1 GTSNPN and CDR2 SVGIG (reference sequence). CDR3 bases: TGTGCCTGGAGTGTAGGGACAGGGTATGGCTACACCTTC. It specifies CAWSVGTGYGYTF.

The V and J genes are TRBV6-1 and TRBJ1-1; 10 positions match TRBD1. Looked up from germline, CDR1 is MNHNS and CDR2 is SASEGT. The CDR3 is 14 residues long. V lost 8 bases, J lost 5 bases, and 8 bases stayed unmatched. The CDR3 DNA sequence: TGTGCCAGCTGCACTGACAGGGGGCGTACTGAAGCTTTCTTT. The encoded protein is CASCTDRGRTEAFF.

Note on this clone: This CDR3 fails to terminate in the conserved phenylalanine or tryptophan, so it likely reflects a read error. It is unclear where the CDR3 begins or ends on the DNA, so no DNA is shown, and the CDR3 is as TCRdb lists it. The V and J genes are TRBV7-9 and TRBJ1-2; TRBD1, as called in the table, went unchecked against the DNA. The CDR3 sequence runs 14 residues, both termini included. Per the germline V gene, CDR1 is SEHNR and CDR2 is FQNEAQ (reference sequence). CDR3 region: CASSPPGGRYGYTV.